The clone carrying this TCR beta chain has only a few counts. The same CDR3 is also encoded by other DNA sequences in this sample. V shed 5 bases and J 5 bases; nucleotides not matched to a gene: 6. The CDR3 is made up of 14 amino acids. Germline CDR1 and CDR2: MNHEY and SMNVEV (reference sequence). This sample was included in a study of cytomegalovirus exposure and HLA in healthy donors. With 60 Vbeta and 13 Jbeta primers, the PCR was carried out. The data were produced by immunoSEQ multiplex PCR, yet TCRdb's version contains in-frame clones alone and is incomplete. This sample has about 130,000 clones; more than 15% occur once, and the top ten carry approximately 2.6%.

Sequencing was done on a sample of PBMCs. This chain links TRBV27 with TRBJ2-4, with 7 positions matching TRBD1. The TCR sequence derives from a female donor in good health and CMV-seropositive. The CDR3 loop reads CASSPGTVENIQYF. CDR3 sequence (DNA): TGTGCCAGCAGTCCGGGGACAGTAGAAAACATTCAGTACTTC.